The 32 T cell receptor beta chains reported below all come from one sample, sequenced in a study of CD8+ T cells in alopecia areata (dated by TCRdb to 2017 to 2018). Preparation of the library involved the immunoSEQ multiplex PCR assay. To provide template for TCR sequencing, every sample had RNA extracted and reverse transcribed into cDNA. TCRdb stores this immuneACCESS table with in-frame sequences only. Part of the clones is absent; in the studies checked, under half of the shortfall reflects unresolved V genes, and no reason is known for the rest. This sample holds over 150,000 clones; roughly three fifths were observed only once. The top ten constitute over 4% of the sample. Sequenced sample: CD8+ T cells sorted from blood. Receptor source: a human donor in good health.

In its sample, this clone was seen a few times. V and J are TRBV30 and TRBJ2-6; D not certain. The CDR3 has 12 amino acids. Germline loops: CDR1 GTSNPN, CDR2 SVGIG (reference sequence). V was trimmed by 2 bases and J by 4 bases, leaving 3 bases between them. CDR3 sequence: CAWSSGANVLTF. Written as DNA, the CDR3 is TGTGCCTGGAGTTCAGGGGCCAACGTCCTGACTTTC.

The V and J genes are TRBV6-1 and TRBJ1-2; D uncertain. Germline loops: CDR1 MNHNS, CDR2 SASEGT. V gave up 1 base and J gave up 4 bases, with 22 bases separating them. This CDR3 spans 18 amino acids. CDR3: CASSEGTMMEDHFYGYTF. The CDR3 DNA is TGTGCCAGCAGTGAAGGGACCATGATGGAGGATCACTTCTATGGCTACACCTTC.

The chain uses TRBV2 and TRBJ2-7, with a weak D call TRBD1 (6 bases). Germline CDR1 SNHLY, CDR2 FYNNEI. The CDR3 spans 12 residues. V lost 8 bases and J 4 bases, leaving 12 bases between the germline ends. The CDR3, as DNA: TGTGCCAGCTTGTCGGGACAATACGAGCAGTACTTC. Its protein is CASLSGQYEQYF.

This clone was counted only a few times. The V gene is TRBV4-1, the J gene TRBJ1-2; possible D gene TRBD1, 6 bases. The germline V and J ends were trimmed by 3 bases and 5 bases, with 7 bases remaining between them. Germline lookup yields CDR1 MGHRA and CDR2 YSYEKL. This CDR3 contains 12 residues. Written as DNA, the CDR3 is TGCGCCAGCAGCCAGACAGGTTATGGCTACACCTTC. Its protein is CASSQTGYGYTF.

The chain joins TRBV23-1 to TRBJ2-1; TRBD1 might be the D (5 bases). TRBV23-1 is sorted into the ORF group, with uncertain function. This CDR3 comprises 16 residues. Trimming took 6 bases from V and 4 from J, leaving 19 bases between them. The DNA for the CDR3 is TGCGCCAGCAGGTCGTGTCCCAGACAGTTTTACAATGAGCAGTTCTTC. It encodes CASRSCPRQFYNEQFF.

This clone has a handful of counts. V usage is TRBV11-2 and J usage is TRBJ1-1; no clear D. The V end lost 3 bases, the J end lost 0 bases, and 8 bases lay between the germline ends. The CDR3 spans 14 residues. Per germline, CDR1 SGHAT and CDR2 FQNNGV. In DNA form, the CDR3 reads TGTGCCAGCAGCTTTGAGGGAATGAACACTGAAGCTTTCTTT. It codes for CASSFEGMNTEAFF.

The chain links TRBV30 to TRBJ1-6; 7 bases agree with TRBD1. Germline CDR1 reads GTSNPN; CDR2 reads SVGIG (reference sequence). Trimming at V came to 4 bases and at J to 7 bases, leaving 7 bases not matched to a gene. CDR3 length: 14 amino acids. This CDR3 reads CAWNQGVPNSPLHF. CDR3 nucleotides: TGTGCCTGGAACCAGGGGGTTCCGAATTCACCCCTCCACTTT.

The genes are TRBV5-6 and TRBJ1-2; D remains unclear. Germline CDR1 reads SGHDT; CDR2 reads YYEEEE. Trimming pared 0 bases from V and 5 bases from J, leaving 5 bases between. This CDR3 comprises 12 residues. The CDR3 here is CASSLDGYGYTF. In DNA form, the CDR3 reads TGTGCCAGCAGCTTGGACGGGTATGGCTACACCTTC.

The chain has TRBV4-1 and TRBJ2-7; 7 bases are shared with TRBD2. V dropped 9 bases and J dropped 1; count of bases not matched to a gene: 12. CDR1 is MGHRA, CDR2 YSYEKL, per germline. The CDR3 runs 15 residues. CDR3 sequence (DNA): TGCGCCAGTCGCCCGCGGGTCGGGAGGTCCTACGAGCAGTACTTC. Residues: CASRPRVGRSYEQYF.

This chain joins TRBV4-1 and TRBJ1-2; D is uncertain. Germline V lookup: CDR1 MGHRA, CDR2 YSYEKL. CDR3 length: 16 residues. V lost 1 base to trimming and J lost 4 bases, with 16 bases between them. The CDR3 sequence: CASSQVLWEGVYGYTF. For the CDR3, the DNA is TGCGCCAGCAGCCAAGTACTTTGGGAGGGAGTCTATGGCTACACCTTC.

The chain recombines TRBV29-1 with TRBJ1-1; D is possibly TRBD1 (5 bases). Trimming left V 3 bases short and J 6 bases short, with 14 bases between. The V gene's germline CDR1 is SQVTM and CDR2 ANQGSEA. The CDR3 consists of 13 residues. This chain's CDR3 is CSVEMGVGAEAFF. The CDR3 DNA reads TGCAGCGTTGAGATGGGGGTGGGGGCTGAAGCTTTCTTT.

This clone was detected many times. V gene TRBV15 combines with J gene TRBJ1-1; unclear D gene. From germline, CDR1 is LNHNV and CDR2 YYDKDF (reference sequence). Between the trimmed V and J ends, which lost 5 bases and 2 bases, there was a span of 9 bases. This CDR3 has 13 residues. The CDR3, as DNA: TGTGCCACCAGCCCAGCCCGTAACACTGAAGCTTTCTTT. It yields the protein CATSPARNTEAFF.

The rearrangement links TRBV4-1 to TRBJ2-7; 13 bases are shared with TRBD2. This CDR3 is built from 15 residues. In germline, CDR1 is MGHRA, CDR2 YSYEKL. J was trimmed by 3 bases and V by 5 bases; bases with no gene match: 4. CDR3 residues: CASSSRTSGSYEQYF. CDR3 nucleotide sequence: TGCGCCAGCAGCTCCCGGACTAGCGGGAGCTACGAGCAGTACTTC.

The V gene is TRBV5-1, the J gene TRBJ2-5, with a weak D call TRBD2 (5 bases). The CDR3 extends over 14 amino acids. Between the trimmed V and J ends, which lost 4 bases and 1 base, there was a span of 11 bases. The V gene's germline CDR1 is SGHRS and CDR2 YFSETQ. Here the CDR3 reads CASSPWAGQETQYF. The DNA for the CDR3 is TGCGCCAGCAGCCCCTGGGCGGGCCAAGAGACCCAGTACTTC.

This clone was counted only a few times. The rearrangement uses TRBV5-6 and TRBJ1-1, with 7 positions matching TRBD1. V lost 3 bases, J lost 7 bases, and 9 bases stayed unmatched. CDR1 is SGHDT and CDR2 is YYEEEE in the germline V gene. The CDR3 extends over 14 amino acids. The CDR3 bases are TGTGCCAGCAGCTACCTGACAGGGTCGGATGAAGCTTTCTTT. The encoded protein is CASSYLTGSDEAFF.

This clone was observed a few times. The CDR3 DNA sequence: TGTGCCTGGAGGGCTAGCGGGGGAGGAGAGCAGTTCTTC. Translation gives CAWRASGGGEQFF. V gene TRBV30 combines with J gene TRBJ2-1; 10 bases are shared with TRBD2. CDR1 is GTSNPN and CDR2 is SVGIG in the germline V gene (reference sequence). With 3 bases clipped from V and 10 bases from J, the junction kept 6 bases outside the gene matches. CDR3 length: 13 residues.

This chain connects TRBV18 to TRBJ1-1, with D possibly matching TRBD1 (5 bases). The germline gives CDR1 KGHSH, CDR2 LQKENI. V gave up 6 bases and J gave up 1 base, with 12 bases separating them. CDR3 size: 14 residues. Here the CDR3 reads CASSLGGWNTEAFF. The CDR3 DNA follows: TGTGCCAGCTCCCTCGGGGGTTGGAACACTGAAGCTTTCTTT.

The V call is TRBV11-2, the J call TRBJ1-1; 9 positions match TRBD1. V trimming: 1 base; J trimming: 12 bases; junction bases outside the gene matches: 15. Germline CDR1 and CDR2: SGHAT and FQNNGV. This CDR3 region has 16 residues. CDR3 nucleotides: TGTGCCAGCAGCTTAGCCGGGACAGGGTCTAGATCCCGTCCTTTCTTT. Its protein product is CASSLAGTGSRSRPFF. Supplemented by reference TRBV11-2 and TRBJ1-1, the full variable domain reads EAGVAQSPRYKIIEKRQSVAFWCNPISGHATLYWYQQILGQGPKLLIQFQNNGVVDDSQLPKDRFSAERLKGVDSTLKIQPAKLEDSAVYLCASSLAGTGSRSRPFFGQGTRLTVV.

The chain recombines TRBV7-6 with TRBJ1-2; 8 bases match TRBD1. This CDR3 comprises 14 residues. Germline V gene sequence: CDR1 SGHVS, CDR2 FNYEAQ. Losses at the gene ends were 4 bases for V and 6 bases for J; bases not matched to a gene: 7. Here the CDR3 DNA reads TGTGCCAGCAGCTCCGGGACAGGTACCCATGGCTACACCTTC. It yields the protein CASSSGTGTHGYTF. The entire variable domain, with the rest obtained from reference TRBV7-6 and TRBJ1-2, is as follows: GAGVSQSPRYKVTKRGQDVALRCDPISGHVSLYWYRQALGQGPEFLTYFNYEAQQDKSGLPNDRFSAERPEGSISTLTIQRTEQRDSAMYRCASSSGTGTHGYTFGSGTRLTVV.

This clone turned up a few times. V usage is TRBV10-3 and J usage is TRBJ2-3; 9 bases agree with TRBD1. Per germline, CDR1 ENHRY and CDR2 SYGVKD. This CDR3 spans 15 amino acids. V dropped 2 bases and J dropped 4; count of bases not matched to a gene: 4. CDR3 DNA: TGTGCCATCAGTGAGACAGGGGGCCCGGCAGATACGCAGTATTTT. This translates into CAISETGGPADTQYF.

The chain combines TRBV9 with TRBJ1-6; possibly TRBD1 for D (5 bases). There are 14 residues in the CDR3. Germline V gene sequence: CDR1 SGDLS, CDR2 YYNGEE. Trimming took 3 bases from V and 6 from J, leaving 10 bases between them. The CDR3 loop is CASSGGGGNSPLHF. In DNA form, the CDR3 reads TGTGCCAGCAGCGGCGGGGGGGGTAATTCACCCCTCCACTTT.

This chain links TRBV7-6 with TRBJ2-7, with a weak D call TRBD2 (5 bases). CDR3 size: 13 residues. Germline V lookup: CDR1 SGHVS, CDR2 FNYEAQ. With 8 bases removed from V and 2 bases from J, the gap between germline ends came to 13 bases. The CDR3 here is CASSPPGAYEQYF. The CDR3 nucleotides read TGTGCCAGCTCCCCCCCCGGGGCCTACGAGCAGTACTTC.

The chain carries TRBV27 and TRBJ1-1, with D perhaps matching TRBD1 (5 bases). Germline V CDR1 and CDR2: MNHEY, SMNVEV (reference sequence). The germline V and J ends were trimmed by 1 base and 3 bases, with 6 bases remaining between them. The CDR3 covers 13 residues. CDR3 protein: CASSLLGDTEAFF. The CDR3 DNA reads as TGTGCCAGCAGTTTATTGGGGGACACTGAAGCTTTCTTT.

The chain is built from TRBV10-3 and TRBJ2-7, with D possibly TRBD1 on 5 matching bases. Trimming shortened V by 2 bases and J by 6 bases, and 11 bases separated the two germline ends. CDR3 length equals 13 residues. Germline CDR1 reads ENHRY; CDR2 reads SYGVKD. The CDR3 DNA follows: TGTGCCATCAGTGAGGCAGGGTCTCGCGAGCAGTACTTC. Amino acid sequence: CAISEAGSREQYF.

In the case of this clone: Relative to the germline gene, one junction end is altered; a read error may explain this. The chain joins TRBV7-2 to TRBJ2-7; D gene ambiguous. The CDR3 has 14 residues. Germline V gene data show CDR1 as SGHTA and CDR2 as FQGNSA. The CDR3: CASSFAIGTYEQYF. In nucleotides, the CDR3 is TGTGCCAGCAGCTTCGCTATCGGAACCTATGAGCAGTACTTC.

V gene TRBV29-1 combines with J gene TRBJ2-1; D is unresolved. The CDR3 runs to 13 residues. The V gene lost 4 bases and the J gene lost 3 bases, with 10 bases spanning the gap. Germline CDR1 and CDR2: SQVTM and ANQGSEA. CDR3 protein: CSVGDNHYNEQFF. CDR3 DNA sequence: TGCAGCGTTGGCGACAACCACTACAATGAGCAGTTCTTC.

CDR3 residues: CASSLRWGARGQFF. The CDR3 bases are TGTGCCAGCAGTTTAAGATGGGGGGCCCGCGGCCAGTTCTTC. This chain connects TRBV27 to TRBJ2-1, with D possibly called TRBD1 or TRBD2 (6 bases each). The V end lost 2 bases, the J end lost 13 bases, and 18 bases lay between the germline ends. CDR1 is MNHEY and CDR2 is SMNVEV in the germline V gene (reference sequence). CDR3 length: 14 amino acids.

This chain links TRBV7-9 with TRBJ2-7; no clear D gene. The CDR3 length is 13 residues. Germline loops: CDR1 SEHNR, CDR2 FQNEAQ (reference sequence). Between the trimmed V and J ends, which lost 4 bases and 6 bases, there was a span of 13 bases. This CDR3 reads CASSSSLLSEQYF. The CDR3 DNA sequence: TGTGCCAGCAGCTCTAGTCTGTTGAGCGAGCAGTACTTC.

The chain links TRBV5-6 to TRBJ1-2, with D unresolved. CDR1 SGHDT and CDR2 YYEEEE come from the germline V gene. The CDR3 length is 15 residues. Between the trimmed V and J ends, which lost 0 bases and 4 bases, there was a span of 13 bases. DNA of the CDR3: TGTGCCAGCAGCTTGGGGACCCTGCCCTTCTATGGCTACACCTTC. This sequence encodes CASSLGTLPFYGYTF. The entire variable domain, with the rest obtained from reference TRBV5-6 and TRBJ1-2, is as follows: DAGVTQSPTHLIKTRGQQVTLRCSPKSGHDTVSWYQQALGQGPQFIFQYYEEEERQRGNFPDRFSGHQFPNYSSELNVNALLLGDSALYLCASSLGTLPFYGYTFGSGTRLTVV.

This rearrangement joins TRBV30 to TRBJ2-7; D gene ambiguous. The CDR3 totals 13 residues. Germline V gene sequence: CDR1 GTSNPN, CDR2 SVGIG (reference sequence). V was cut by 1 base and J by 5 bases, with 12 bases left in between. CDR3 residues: CAWSGGRLNEQYF. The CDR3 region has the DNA TGTGCCTGGAGTGGGGGTCGCCTTAACGAGCAGTACTTC.

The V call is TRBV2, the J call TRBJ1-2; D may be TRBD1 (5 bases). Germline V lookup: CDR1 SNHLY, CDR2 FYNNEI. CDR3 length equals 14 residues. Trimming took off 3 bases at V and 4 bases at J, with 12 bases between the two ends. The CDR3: CASSDQDSSYGYTF. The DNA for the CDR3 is TGTGCCAGCAGTGACCAAGACAGCAGCTATGGCTACACCTTC.

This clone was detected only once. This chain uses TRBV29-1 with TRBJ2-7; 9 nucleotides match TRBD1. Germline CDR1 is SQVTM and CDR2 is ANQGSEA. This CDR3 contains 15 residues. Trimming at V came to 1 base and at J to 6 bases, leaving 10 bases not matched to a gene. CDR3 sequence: CSVEVQGQGIAEQYF. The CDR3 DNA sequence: TGCAGCGTTGAAGTTCAGGGACAGGGAATAGCCGAGCAGTACTTC.